This TCR beta chain was documented in a study of T-cell memory formation after mild COVID-19. Overall study: TCR clusters were largely donor specific. Overall study results and limits: Among CD4+ contracting clones, most were CM and EM, and CD8+ ones EMRA.

Each CDR3 protein gets one entry after TCRdb re-called the 5' RACE reads with MiXCR. Altogether 500,000 to 600,000 distinct CDR3 sequences are present, approximately 19% being singletons, with the ten largest covering around 12%. This CDR3 has 15 residues. Per the germline V gene, CDR1 is LGHNA and CDR2 is YNFKEQ. V was cut by 0 bases and J by 3 bases, with 11 bases left in between. As to this clonotype: Antigen unknown.

The TCR originated in an adult woman who had mild COVID-19 (a few samples of this study predate the infection). Cell type and time point are not known. The chain combines TRBV4-2 with TRBJ1-2; no clear D. Input material: PBMCs or a T cell subset sorted from them (not recorded which). CDR3 nucleotides: TGTGCCAGCAGCCAAGAGAGTCCACGATACTATGGCTACACCTTC. As protein: CASSQESPRYYGYTF.